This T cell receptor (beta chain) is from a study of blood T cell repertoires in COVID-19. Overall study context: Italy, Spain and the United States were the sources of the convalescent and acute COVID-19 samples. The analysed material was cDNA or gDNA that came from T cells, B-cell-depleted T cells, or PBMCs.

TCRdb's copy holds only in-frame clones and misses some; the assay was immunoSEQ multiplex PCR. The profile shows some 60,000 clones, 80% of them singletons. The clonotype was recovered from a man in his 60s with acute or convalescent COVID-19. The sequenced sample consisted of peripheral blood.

This CDR3 reads CASSLRMDQPQHF. Written as DNA, the CDR3 is TGTGCCAGCAGTTTGCGGATGGATCAGCCCCAGCATTTT. The V call is TRBV12-3 or TRBV12-4, the J call TRBJ1-5, with no clear D. V shed 3 bases and J shed 5 bases, with 8 bases lying between them. The CDR3 covers 13 residues.